Below, 20 T cell receptor beta chains from the same sample are listed, as sequenced in a study of blood T cell repertoires in COVID-19. This table comes from immunoSEQ multiplex PCR, and its TCRdb copy is limited to in-frame clones, with some not included. The table includes around 30,000 clones, around 90% detected once. Input material: peripheral blood. These receptors all come from a man aged 50-59 years with active or convalescent COVID-19.

The V call is TRBV24-1, the J call TRBJ2-3, with 7 nucleotides matching TRBD2. CDR1 and CDR2 (germline): KGHDR, SFDVKD. The junction had 8 bases not matched to a gene; V was cut back by 4 bases and J by 2 bases. The CDR3 has 16 residues. The CDR3 is CATSDPWREPTDTQYF. In nucleotides, the CDR3 is TGTGCCACCAGTGACCCGTGGCGGGAGCCCACAGATACGCAGTATTTT.

The V call is TRBV3-1 (or the pseudogene TRBV3-2), the J call TRBJ2-7; D unclear. V gave up 1 base and J gave up 5 bases, with 6 bases separating them. CDR1 LGHDT and CDR2 YNNKEL come from the germline V gene (reference sequence). The CDR3 is made up of 12 amino acids. This CDR3 is CASSQVPNEQYF. The CDR3 DNA reads TGTGCCAGCAGCCAAGTTCCTAACGAGCAGTACTTC.

This clone appeared once. This chain joins TRBV5-4 and TRBJ2-3; D not certain. The CDR3 is 15 amino acids. The germline CDR1 and CDR2 sequences are SGHNT and YYREEE (reference sequence). Trimming took off 0 bases at V and 0 bases at J, with 8 bases between the two ends. This chain's CDR3 is CASSLGDISTDTQYF. The CDR3 DNA reads as TGTGCCAGCAGCTTGGGAGACATTAGCACAGATACGCAGTATTTT.

V gene TRBV5-6 combines with J gene TRBJ2-5, with TRBD2 as a possible D gene (6 bases). The germline CDR1 and CDR2 sequences are SGHDT and YYEEEE. V lost 4 bases and J 5 bases, leaving 15 bases between the germline ends. The CDR3 spans 14 residues. CDR3 sequence: CASSPTVGGETQYF. The DNA of the CDR3 is TGTGCCAGCAGCCCGACCGTCGGAGGGGAGACCCAGTACTTC.

The chain links TRBV7-9 to TRBJ2-7, with a tentative D call TRBD1 (5 bases). The CDR3 sequence is 14 residues long. From germline, CDR1 is SEHNR and CDR2 FQNEAQ (reference sequence). The ends were cut back, 1 base at V and 3 bases at J, with 10 bases in the middle. This chain's CDR3 is CASSLDDSNYEQYF. CDR3 nucleotides: TGTGCCAGCAGCTTAGATGACAGCAACTACGAGCAGTACTTC.

The V gene is TRBV28, the J gene TRBJ1-5, with TRBD1 matching 9 bases. Germline CDR1 and CDR2: MDHEN and SYDVKM. This CDR3 comprises 14 residues. Trimming at V came to 1 base and at J to 9 bases, leaving 4 bases not matched to a gene. The CDR3 DNA reads TGTGCCAGCAGTTTATCGGGACAGGGTTCGCCCCAGCATTTT. Encoded protein: CASSLSGQGSPQHF.

This chain links TRBV5-6 with TRBJ1-2; 7 bases fit TRBD1. The germline CDR1 and CDR2 sequences are SGHDT and YYEEEE. V shed 2 bases and J 5 bases; nucleotides not matched to a gene: 18. The CDR3 sequence is 18 residues long. CDR3 in amino acids: CASSLELGTVGSLYGYTF. CDR3 nucleotide sequence: TGTGCCAGCAGCTTAGAATTGGGGACAGTGGGGTCCCTTTATGGCTACACCTTC.

Worth noting for this clone: Its ends do not fully match the called genes, so a read error is possible. The chain has TRBV6-5 and TRBJ1-4; weak D call: TRBD1 (6 bases). In germline, CDR1 is MNHEY, CDR2 SVGAGI. This CDR3 is built from 15 residues. DNA of the CDR3: TGTGCCAGCAGTTCCGGACAGACAACGAATGAAAAACTGTTTTTT. It codes for CASSSGQTTNEKLFF.

The chain uses TRBV27 and TRBJ2-7, with 10 bases identical to TRBD2. CDR3 length equals 13 residues. Germline V gene data show CDR1 as MNHEY and CDR2 as SMNVEV (reference sequence). The ends lost 5 bases at V and 4 bases at J; junction bases unmatched: 2. This CDR3 reads CASSLAGVYEQYF. For the CDR3, the DNA is TGTGCCAGCAGTCTAGCGGGAGTATACGAGCAGTACTTC.

The rearrangement links TRBV15 to TRBJ1-3; D unresolved. Germline V gives CDR1 LNHNV, CDR2 YYDKDF (reference sequence). The CDR3 length is 16 residues. Trimming shortened V by 1 base and J by 4 bases, and 14 bases separated the two germline ends. The CDR3, as DNA: TGTGCCACCAGCAGAGCTCCTCCGGGAGGGGGAAACACCATATATTTT. As protein: CATSRAPPGGGNTIYF.

The V call is TRBV6-2 or TRBV6-3, the J call TRBJ2-7; TRBD2 matches at 9 bases. The CDR3 runs 14 residues. V shed 3 bases and J 4 bases; nucleotides not matched to a gene: 4. Germline values: CDR1 MNHEY, CDR2 SVGEGT. CDR3 in amino acids: CASSYLAGVYEQYF. CDR3 nucleotide sequence: TGTGCCAGCAGTTATTTAGCGGGAGTGTACGAGCAGTACTTC.

This clone was found a few times. V gene TRBV28 combines with J gene TRBJ2-5; 12 bases are shared with TRBD2. V was clipped by 3 bases and J by 5 bases; unmatched bases: 7. From germline, CDR1 is MDHEN and CDR2 SYDVKM. There are 16 residues in the CDR3. The CDR3 reads CASSLWTSGNWETQYF. CDR3 DNA sequence: TGTGCCAGCAGTTTGTGGACTAGCGGGAATTGGGAGACCCAGTACTTC.

This clone was found once. The V and J genes are TRBV5-1 and TRBJ2-1; possibly TRBD1 for D (6 bases). Germline-derived CDR1 and CDR2 are SGHRS and YFSETQ. The V end lost 10 bases, the J end lost 5 bases, and 16 bases lay between the germline ends. The CDR3 covers 13 residues. DNA for the CDR3: TGCGCCTCTGGCCGGGACACCCACAATGAGCAGTTCTTC. This gives the protein CASGRDTHNEQFF.

This chain uses TRBV19 with TRBJ1-1; tentatively, D is TRBD1 (5 bases). V was cut by 3 bases and J by 3 bases, with 8 bases left in between. Per the germline V gene, CDR1 is LNHDA and CDR2 is SQIVND (reference sequence). The CDR3 sequence is 13 residues long. CDR3 sequence reads: CASSIGGDTEAFF. CDR3 DNA sequence: TGTGCCAGTAGTATCGGGGGGGACACTGAAGCTTTCTTT.

The CDR3, as DNA: TGCGCCAGCAGCCAAGATGGACCGGGACAGGGGGTTTACGAGCAGTACTTC. Its translation is CASSQDGPGQGVYEQYF. The rearrangement joins TRBV4-3 to TRBJ2-7; 11 nucleotides match TRBD1. V shed 0 bases, J shed 4 bases, and the junction held 8 bases outside the gene matches. Germline values: CDR1 LGHNA, CDR2 YSLEER. CDR3 length: 17 amino acids.

The CDR3 region has the DNA TGTGCCAGCAGCCAAAGCGGGAGGGTCACCGGGGAGCTGTTTTTT. Its protein product is CASSQSGRVTGELFF. This sequence joins TRBV7-2 and TRBJ2-2; TRBD2 matches 10 bases. Germline V gives CDR1 SGHTA, CDR2 FQGNSA. With 5 bases clipped from V and 4 bases from J, the junction kept 4 bases outside the gene matches. The CDR3 sequence is 15 residues long.

The J gene is TRBJ2-2, the V gene TRBV5-1; 9 bases line up with TRBD2. Germline-derived CDR1 and CDR2 are SGHRS and YFSETQ. CDR3 length: 19 residues. J gave up 2 bases and V 3 bases, and 14 bases lay outside the gene matches. The CDR3 loop reads CASSWVGLAMVGNTGELFF. CDR3 nucleotides: TGCGCCAGCAGCTGGGTAGGACTAGCGATGGTGGGTAACACCGGGGAGCTGTTTTTT. The variable domain in full, completed from reference TRBV5-1 and TRBJ2-2, reads KAGVTQTPRYLIKTRGQQVTLSCSPISGHRSVSWYQQTPGQGLQFLFEYFSETQRNKGNFPGRFSGRQFSNSRSEMNVSTLELGDSALYLCASSWVGLAMVGNTGELFFGEGSRLTVL.

The rearrangement links TRBV19 to TRBJ2-3; a weak D match, TRBD1 (5 bases). V lost 10 bases and J 3 bases, leaving 17 bases between the germline ends. CDR3 size: 14 residues. The germline gives CDR1 LNHDA, CDR2 SQIVND (reference sequence). The CDR3, as DNA: TGTGCCATCCGAGGCAGGGCCTCTACAGATACGCAGTATTTT. Translated: CAIRGRASTDTQYF. Filled out from reference TRBV19 and TRBJ2-3, the complete variable domain reads DGGITQSPKYLFRKEGQNVTLSCEQNLNHDAMYWYRQDPGQGLRLIYYSQIVNDFQKGDIAEGYSVSREKKESFPLTVTSAQKNPTAFYLCAIRGRASTDTQYFGPGTRLTVL.

This clone has a handful of counts. This chain links TRBV30 with TRBJ1-1, with 7 bases aligning to TRBD1. The germline V gene encodes CDR1 GTSNPN and CDR2 SVGIG (reference sequence). This CDR3 spans 15 amino acids. The J segment lost 4 bases and the V segment lost 2 bases, leaving 10 bases of the junction unmatched. The CDR3 region has the DNA TGTGCCTGGAGTTTGACAGGGACCATGGGCACTGAAGCTTTCTTT. Translation gives CAWSLTGTMGTEAFF.

This clone was recorded only once. The chain uses TRBV7-2 and TRBJ2-7; TRBD1 might be the D (6 bases). This CDR3 has 15 residues. V lost 1 base to trimming and J lost 2 bases, with 12 bases between them. Germline V gives CDR1 SGHTA, CDR2 FQGNSA. The CDR3 bases are TGTGCCAGCAGCTTAGGCCCCGGGACACCCTACGAGCAGTACTTC. Amino acids: CASSLGPGTPYEQYF.